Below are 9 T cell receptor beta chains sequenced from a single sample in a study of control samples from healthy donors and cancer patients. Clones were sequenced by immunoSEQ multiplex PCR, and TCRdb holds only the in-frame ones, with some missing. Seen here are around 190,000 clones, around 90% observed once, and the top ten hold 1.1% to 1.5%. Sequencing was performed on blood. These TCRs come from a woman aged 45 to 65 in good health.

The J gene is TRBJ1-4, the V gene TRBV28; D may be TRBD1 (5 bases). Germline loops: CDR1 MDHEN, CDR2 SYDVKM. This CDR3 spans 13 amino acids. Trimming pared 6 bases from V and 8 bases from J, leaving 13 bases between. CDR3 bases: TGTGCCAGCAGACTGGGGCAAATGGAAAAACTGTTTTTT. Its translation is CASRLGQMEKLFF.

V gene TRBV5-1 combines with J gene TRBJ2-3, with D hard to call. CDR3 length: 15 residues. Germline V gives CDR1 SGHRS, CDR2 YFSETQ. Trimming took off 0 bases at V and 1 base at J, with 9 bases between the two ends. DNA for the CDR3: TGCGCCAGCAGCTTGGGGGGTCGTCGCACAGATACGCAGTATTTT. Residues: CASSLGGRRTDTQYF.

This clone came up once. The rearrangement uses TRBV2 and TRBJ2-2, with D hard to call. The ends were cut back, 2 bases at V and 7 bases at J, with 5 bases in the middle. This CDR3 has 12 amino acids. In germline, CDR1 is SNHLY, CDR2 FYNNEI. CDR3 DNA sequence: TGTGCCAGCAGTGAAAGGATCGGGGAGCTGTTTTTT. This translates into CASSERIGELFF.

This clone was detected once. CDR3 protein: CASSLELRGGGTEAFF. The CDR3 DNA reads as TGCGCCAGCAGCTTGGAGTTAAGGGGCGGAGGCACTGAAGCTTTCTTT. J is TRBJ1-1 and V is TRBV5-1; TRBD1 might be the D (5 bases). Trimming took off 0 bases at V and 4 bases at J, with 16 bases between the two ends. This CDR3 has 16 amino acids. Germline loops: CDR1 SGHRS, CDR2 YFSETQ.

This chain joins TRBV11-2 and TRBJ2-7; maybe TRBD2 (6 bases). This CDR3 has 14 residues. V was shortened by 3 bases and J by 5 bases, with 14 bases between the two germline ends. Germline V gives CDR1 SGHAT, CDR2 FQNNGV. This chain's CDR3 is CASSLGTSGHEQYF. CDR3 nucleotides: TGTGCCAGCAGCTTGGGGACTTCGGGGCACGAGCAGTACTTC. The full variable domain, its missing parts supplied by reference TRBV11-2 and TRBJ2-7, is EAGVAQSPRYKIIEKRQSVAFWCNPISGHATLYWYQQILGQGPKLLIQFQNNGVVDDSQLPKDRFSAERLKGVDSTLKIQPAKLEDSAVYLCASSLGTSGHEQYFGPGTRLTVT.

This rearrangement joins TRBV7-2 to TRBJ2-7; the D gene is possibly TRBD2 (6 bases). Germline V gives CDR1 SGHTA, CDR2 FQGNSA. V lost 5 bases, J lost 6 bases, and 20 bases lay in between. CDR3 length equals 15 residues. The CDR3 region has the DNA TGTGCCAGCAGCACAAGGGGTACTAGCTCCGGCGAGCAGTACTTC. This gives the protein CASSTRGTSSGEQYF.

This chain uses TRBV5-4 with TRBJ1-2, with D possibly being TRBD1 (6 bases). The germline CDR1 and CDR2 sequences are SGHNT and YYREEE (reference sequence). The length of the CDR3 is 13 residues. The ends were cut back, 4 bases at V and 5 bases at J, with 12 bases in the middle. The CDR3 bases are TGTGCCAGCAGCCTACGGACAGAATATGGCTACACCTTC. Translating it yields CASSLRTEYGYTF.

CDR3 residues: CASSLGSPYEQYF. The CDR3 nucleotides read TGTGCCAGCAGCTTAGGAAGCCCCTACGAGCAGTACTTC. The chain is built from TRBV7-2 and TRBJ2-7; D is ambiguous. V was shortened by 1 base and J by 2 bases, with 6 bases between the two germline ends. Germline assignment: CDR1 SGHTA and CDR2 FQGNSA. The CDR3 totals 13 residues.

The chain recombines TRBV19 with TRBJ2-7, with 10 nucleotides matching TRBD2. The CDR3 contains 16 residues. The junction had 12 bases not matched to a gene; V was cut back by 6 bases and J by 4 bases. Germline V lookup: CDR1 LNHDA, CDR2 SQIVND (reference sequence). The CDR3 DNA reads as TGTGCCAGTAGCAAGAGTGGACTAGCGGCACTTTACGAGCAGTACTTC. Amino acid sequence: CASSKSGLAALYEQYF.